The 17 T cell receptor beta chains below all came from one sample that was sequenced in a study of T-cell reconstitution after alpha-beta-depleted transplantation in children. During its preparation, the TCRbeta library received unique molecular identifiers. TCRdb reprocessed the PCR reads with MiXCR, giving one entry per CDR3 protein. The table includes about 250,000 distinct CDR3 sequences, more than 20% detected once. The sample in question was PBMCs, mostly from graft donor cells, obtained 360 days after TCRalphabeta/CD19-depleted stem cell transplant. Every receptor here comes from a female patient aged 2-15 years who had a stem cell transplant for congenital amegakaryocytic thrombocytopenia, so the T cells may come from the graft donor.

The CDR3 protein is CASSHIGVGNSPLHF. The CDR3 region has the DNA TGTGCCAGCAGCCACATCGGGGTTGGGAACTCACCCCTCCACTTT. The chain is built from TRBV14 and TRBJ1-6; D is uncertain. Germline V gene data show CDR1 as SGHDN and CDR2 as FVKESK. The V gene lost 3 bases and the J gene lost 10 bases, with 16 bases spanning the gap. The CDR3 has 15 residues.

The chain couples TRBV25-1 to TRBJ1-2, with TRBD1 identical over 8 bases. V was clipped by 4 bases and J by 8 bases; unmatched bases: 15. The germline CDR1 and CDR2 sequences are MGHDK and SYGVNS. The CDR3 contains 16 residues. CDR3 in amino acids: CASSGWAGTGAAGYTF. The CDR3 coding sequence is TGTGCCAGCAGTGGTTGGGCGGGGACAGGAGCGGCGGGCTACACCTTC.

The V and J genes are TRBV4-1 and TRBJ2-7; 9 bases are a match to TRBD1. Germline loops: CDR1 MGHRA, CDR2 YSYEKL. V lost 3 bases and J lost 3; bases outside the gene matches: 6. The CDR3 loop spans 15 amino acids. In DNA, the CDR3 is TGCGCCAGCAGCCAGTTGACGGGACAGGGCTACGAGCAGTACTTC. Amino acid sequence: CASSQLTGQGYEQYF.

V usage is TRBV6-1 and J usage is TRBJ2-1; D uncertain. V lost 1 base and J lost 4, with 14 bases in between. CDR1 MNHNS and CDR2 SASEGT come from the germline V gene. This CDR3 contains 16 residues. CDR3 coding DNA: TGTGCCAGCAGTGAAGAGGACGGGCGTATATACAATGAGCAGTTCTTC. Encoded protein: CASSEEDGRIYNEQFF.

The gene calls are TRBV2 and TRBJ2-4, with D tentatively TRBD1 or TRBD2 (6 bases each). The germline V gene has CDR1 SNHLY and CDR2 FYNNEI. CDR3 length equals 13 residues. V was shortened by 7 bases and J by 6 bases, with 13 bases between the two germline ends. The CDR3 DNA reads TGTGCCAGCATAAGGGGGGAAGGAAACATTCAGTACTTC. This gives the protein CASIRGEGNIQYF.

This clonotype was recorded at least ten times. The CDR3 nucleotides are TGCGCCAGCAGCCAACCGCGGACTAGGGTTGAGCAGTTCTTC. This gives the protein CASSQPRTRVEQFF. The J gene is TRBJ2-1, the V gene TRBV4-1; 7 bases match TRBD2. The CDR3 runs to 14 residues. With V trimmed by 2 bases and J by 9 bases, 7 bases remained unmatched. Germline V gives CDR1 MGHRA, CDR2 YSYEKL.

The chain joins TRBV4-1 to TRBJ1-2; no clear D. The CDR3 length is 14 residues. Germline lookup yields CDR1 MGHRA and CDR2 YSYEKL. Trimming stripped 2 bases from V and 8 bases from J, with 15 bases between. The CDR3 sequence is CASSQLTPPVGYTF. CDR3 DNA: TGCGCCAGCAGCCAATTGACACCCCCCGTGGGCTACACCTTC.

This clonotype was seen a few times. This chain joins TRBV3-1 and TRBJ2-7, with 7 bases lining up with TRBD2. This CDR3 has 14 amino acids. Germline V CDR1 and CDR2: LGHDT, YNNKEL (reference sequence). V shed 1 base, J shed 3 bases, and the junction held 3 bases outside the gene matches. Here the CDR3 DNA reads TGTGCCAGCAGCCAAGTGGCTAGCGGCTACGAGCAGTACTTC. Translation gives CASSQVASGYEQYF.

This clonotype came up a few times. The chain uses TRBV11-1 and TRBJ2-7; 7 bases match TRBD1. The CDR3 is 15 residues long. Germline trimming cut 4 bases from V and 3 bases from J; bases unmatched to any gene: 9. CDR1 SGHAT and CDR2 FQDESV come from the germline V gene (reference sequence). DNA for the CDR3: TGTGCCAGCAGCTCCCAGGGGGTTCGGGGCTACGAGCAGTACTTC. Translation gives CASSSQGVRGYEQYF.

The rearrangement joins TRBV7-6 to TRBJ2-5, with D maybe TRBD1 (6 bases). The length of the CDR3 is 14 residues. Germline-derived CDR1 and CDR2 are SGHVS and FNYEAQ. With 1 base removed from V and 5 bases from J, the gap between germline ends came to 11 bases. The CDR3 sequence is CASSLEAGDETQYF. CDR3 DNA sequence: TGTGCCAGCAGCTTAGAGGCAGGGGACGAGACCCAGTACTTC.

This clonotype was observed a few times. This chain connects TRBV6-2 or TRBV6-3 to TRBJ2-1, with D possibly matching TRBD1 (6 bases). The CDR3 has 15 residues. Trimming removed 6 bases from V and 6 bases from J, with 18 bases in between. Per germline, CDR1 MNHEY and CDR2 SVGEGT. The CDR3 DNA is TGTGCCAGCAGGAGCCAGGGGAGTCGGCGCAATGAGCAGTTCTTC. Amino acid sequence: CASRSQGSRRNEQFF.

This clonotype has a handful of counts. V is TRBV28 and J is TRBJ2-7; no definite D call. V lost 5 bases, J lost 6 bases, and 17 bases lay in between. The CDR3 extends over 14 amino acids. The germline gives CDR1 MDHEN, CDR2 SYDVKM. CDR3 DNA: TGTGCCAGCAGTACAGTCACATACCGACGCGAGCAGTACTTC. It yields the protein CASSTVTYRREQYF.

This clonotype was detected only a few times. V gene TRBV12-3 or TRBV12-4 combines with J gene TRBJ1-1; D call uncertain. There are 11 residues in the CDR3. V was shortened by 6 bases and J by 2 bases, with 4 bases between the two germline ends. CDR3 residues: CASRINTEAFF. The CDR3 DNA follows: TGTGCCAGCAGAATTAACACTGAAGCTTTCTTT.

The table lists this clonotype with many counts. This chain connects TRBV7-9 to TRBJ2-7, with TRBD1 identical over 8 bases. Germline loops: CDR1 SEHNR, CDR2 FQNEAQ (reference sequence). CDR3 length equals 14 residues. Trimming cost V 5 bases and J 4 bases; bases outside gene matches: 7. In DNA form, the CDR3 reads TGTGCCAGCAGCCCCGACAGGGGAAGTTACGAGCAGTACTTC. Its protein product is CASSPDRGSYEQYF.

The J gene is TRBJ1-4, the V gene TRBV5-1; 7 bases are shared with TRBD1. CDR1 SGHRS and CDR2 YFSETQ come from the germline V gene. There are 15 residues in the CDR3. J lost 2 bases, V lost 3 bases, and 4 bases had no gene match. Here the CDR3 DNA reads TGCGCCAGCAGCTCCCTGGACAGGACTAATGAAAAACTGTTTTTT. Protein sequence: CASSSLDRTNEKLFF.

The V and J genes are TRBV5-6 and TRBJ2-2; 9 nucleotides match TRBD1. V lost 5 bases and J lost 4; bases outside the gene matches: 3. The CDR3 contains 14 residues. Germline V gene sequence: CDR1 SGHDT, CDR2 YYEEEE. The CDR3 coding sequence is TGTGCCAGCAGGCGGACAGGGGTCACCGGGGAGCTGTTTTTT. It translates to CASRRTGVTGELFF.

The chain joins TRBV20-1 to TRBJ1-3; 8 bases are a match to TRBD1. Germline V CDR1 and CDR2: DFQATT, SNEGSKA (reference sequence). This CDR3 is built from 14 residues. Trimming at V came to 6 bases and at J to 5 bases, leaving 9 bases not matched to a gene. This chain's CDR3 is CSAMDRVGRNTIYF. DNA of the CDR3: TGCAGTGCCATGGACAGGGTAGGAAGAAACACCATATATTTT.